Listed here is a single TCR beta chain. The specificity of this receptor is unknown. There are no base qualities to consult, and no much larger clone falls within one base. This sample was included in a study of T-cell memory formation after mild COVID-19 (dated by TCRdb to about 2021). A note on the overall study: TCR sequence clusters from the two donors were found to be largely donor specific. The cohort comprised two young, previously healthy adult volunteers, one female and one male. In a couple of donors, T-cell clones that expanded and contracted after mild COVID-19 were tracked by sequencing TCRalpha and TCRbeta repertoires over time. General study outcomes and caveats: The study covered only a couple of mild cases, and larger cohorts including severe cases with pre-infection samples were considered necessary. Whether the second-wave clones peaking on day 37 were SARS-CoV-2 specific was not confirmed. Clones that contracted from day 15 to 85 showed balanced CD4/CD8 phenotypes, whereas a second wave of clones that expanded from day 15 to 37 leaned towards CD4+. Contracting CD4+ clones turned up mainly in the CM and EM memory subsets, whereas EMRA was where CD8+ clones were enriched. Some responding clones were detected in pre-infection memory, which suggested that pre-existing cross-reactive memory T cells had joined the SARS-CoV-2 response.

PBMCs were isolated by Ficoll-Paque density gradient centrifugation. Sequencing was carried out with an Illumina NovaSeq 6000. TCRalpha and TCRbeta cDNA libraries were constructed by 5'RACE with constant-segment primers, with sample barcodes and unique molecular identifiers being introduced. Trizol reagent was used to extract RNA from every sample. Library amplification was performed in two PCR steps, and a second sample barcode and Illumina TruSeq adapters were introduced in the second step. The libraries were sequenced on an Illumina NovaSeq using 2 x 150 bp paired-end reads. Concerning the study's data processing: With migec v1.2.7, reads were demultiplexed and then collapsed into UMI-guided consensus sequences. Using mixcr v2.1.11, the UMI consensuses were aligned to TRA and TRB V and J templates and assembled into clonotypes. Expanded or contracted clonotypes were those called significant by both edgeR and NoisET, with noise models trained on biological replicates. For edgeR calls, the thresholds were a false discovery rate-adjusted p below 0.01 and a log2 fold-change of 1. As an exploratory analysis of dynamics, PCA with hierarchical clustering was applied to max-normalized trajectories of the 1000 most abundant clonotypes. Separately sequenced CD4+ and CD8+ repertoires were used to assign the CD4 or CD8 phenotype of responding clones. TCRdb reworked the public reads: Q25 trimming with fastp, MiXCR clone assembly, productive beta chains retained. Merged by CDR3 protein, the rows form single entries marked with the most common genes and DNA. Clone size and V and J calls follow TCRdb, not the original study. The sample yields 350,000 or so distinct CDR3 sequences; 10% to 15% were counted once. The ten largest account for about 22% of the sample.

The receptor was isolated from a man younger than 30 who had mild COVID-19 (a few samples of this study predate the infection). The sample titles of this study are shuffled in the database, so cell type and time point are left out; the donor was told from shared clones. The sequenced material came from PBMCs or a T cell subset sorted from them (not recorded which).

The CDR3 amino acid sequence is: CASYLDSAYSNQPQHF. The DNA sequence is as follows: TGTGCCAGCTACTTGGACAGCGCTTATAGCAATCAGCCCCAGCATTTT. The rearrangement combines TRBV6-1 with TRBJ1-5; the best D guess is TRBD1, with 6 bases matching. Counted from cysteine to phenylalanine, this CDR3 has 16 amino acids. This entry keeps only the CDR3 DNA: 48 bases, framed from base 1. The junction shows trimming of 8 bases on V and 0 bases on J, plus 17 bases between the germline ends. The germline V gene provides CDR1 MNHNS and CDR2 SASEGT.